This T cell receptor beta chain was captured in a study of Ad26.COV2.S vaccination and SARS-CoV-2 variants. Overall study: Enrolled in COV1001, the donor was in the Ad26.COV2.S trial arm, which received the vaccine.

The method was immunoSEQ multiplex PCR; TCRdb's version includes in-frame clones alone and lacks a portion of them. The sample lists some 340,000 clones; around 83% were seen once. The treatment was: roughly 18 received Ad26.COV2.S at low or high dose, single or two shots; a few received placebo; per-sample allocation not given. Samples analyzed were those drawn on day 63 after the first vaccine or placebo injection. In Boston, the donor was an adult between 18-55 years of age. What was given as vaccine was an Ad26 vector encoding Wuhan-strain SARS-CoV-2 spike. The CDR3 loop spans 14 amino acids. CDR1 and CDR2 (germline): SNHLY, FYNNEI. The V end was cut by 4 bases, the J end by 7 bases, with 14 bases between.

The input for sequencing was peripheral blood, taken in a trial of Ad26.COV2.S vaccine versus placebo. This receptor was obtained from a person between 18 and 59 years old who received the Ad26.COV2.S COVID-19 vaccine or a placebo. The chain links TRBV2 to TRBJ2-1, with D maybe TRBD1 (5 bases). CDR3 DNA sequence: TGTGCCAGCAGTGGGAGAGACCAGGGTAATGAGCAGTTCTTC. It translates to CASSGRDQGNEQFF.